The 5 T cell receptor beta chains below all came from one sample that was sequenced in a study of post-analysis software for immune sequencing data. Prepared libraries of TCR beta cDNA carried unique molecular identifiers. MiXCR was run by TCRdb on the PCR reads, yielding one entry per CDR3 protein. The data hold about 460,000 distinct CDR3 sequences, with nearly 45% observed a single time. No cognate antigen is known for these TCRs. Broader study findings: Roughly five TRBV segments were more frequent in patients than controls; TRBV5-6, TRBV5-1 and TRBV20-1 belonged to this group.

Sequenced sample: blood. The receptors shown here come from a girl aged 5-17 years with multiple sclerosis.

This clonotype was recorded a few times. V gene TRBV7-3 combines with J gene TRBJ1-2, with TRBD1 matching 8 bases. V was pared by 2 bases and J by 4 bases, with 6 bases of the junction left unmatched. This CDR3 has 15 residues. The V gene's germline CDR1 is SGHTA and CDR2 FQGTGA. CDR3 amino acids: CASSLSPGGGYGYTF. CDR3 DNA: TGTGCCAGCAGCTTATCCCCAGGGGGCGGCTATGGCTACACCTTC. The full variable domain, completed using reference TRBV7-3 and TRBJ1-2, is GAGVSQTPSNKVTEKGKYVELRCDPISGHTALYWYRQSLGQGPEFLIYFQGTGAADDSGLPNDRFFAVRPEGSVSTLKIQRTERGDSAVYLCASSLSPGGGYGYTFGSGTRLTVV.

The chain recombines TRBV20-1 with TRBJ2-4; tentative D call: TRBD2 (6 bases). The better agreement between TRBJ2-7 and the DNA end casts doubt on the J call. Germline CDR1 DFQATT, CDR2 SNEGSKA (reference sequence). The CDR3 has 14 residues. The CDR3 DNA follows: TGCAGTGCTAGAGATCGGCGGGGTCCCTACGAGCAGTACTTC. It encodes CSARDRRGPYEQYF.

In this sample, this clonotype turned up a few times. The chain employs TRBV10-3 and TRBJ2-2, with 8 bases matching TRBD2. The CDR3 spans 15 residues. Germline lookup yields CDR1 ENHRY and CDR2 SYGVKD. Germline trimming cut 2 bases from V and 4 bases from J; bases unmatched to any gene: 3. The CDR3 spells CAISEAAGGTGELFF. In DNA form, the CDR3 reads TGTGCCATCAGTGAGGCGGCGGGAGGCACCGGGGAGCTGTTTTTT.

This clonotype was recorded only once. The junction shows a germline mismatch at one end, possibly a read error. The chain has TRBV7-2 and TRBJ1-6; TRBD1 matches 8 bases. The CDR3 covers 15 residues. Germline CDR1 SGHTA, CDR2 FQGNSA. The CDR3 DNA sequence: TGTGCCAGCAGCCCAGAGACAGGGGATAATTCACCCCCCCACTTT. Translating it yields CASSPETGDNSPPHF.

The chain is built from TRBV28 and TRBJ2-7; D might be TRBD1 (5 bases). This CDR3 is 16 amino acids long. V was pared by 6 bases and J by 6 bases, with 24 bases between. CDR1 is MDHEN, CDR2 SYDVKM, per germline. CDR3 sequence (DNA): TGTGCCAGCAGCTCATCCTGGGGCAGGGTCATCTCCGAGCAGTACTTC. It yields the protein CASSSSWGRVISEQYF.